This record looks at one T cell receptor beta chain sequence and its context. CD45RA-negative memory and CD45RA+ naive subsets were split from the CD4+ cells. V shed 3 bases, J shed 9 bases, and the junction held 6 bases outside the gene matches. Looked up from germline, CDR1 is LNHDA and CDR2 is SQIVND (reference sequence). This CDR3 contains 13 residues. The data were taken from a study of shared clonotypes between healthy human individuals. Study context: The composition of the donors was two women and a few men aged 18 to 49.

The table came from immunoSEQ multiplex PCR; TCRdb's copy has only in-frame clones and leaves some out. The sample consists of about 1.5 million clones, around 97% of them appearing once. This TCR was sampled from a man aged 25 to 45 in good health. The rearrangement links TRBV19 to TRBJ2-5; 8 bases map to TRBD1. Sequencing was done on a sample of naive CD4+ T cells sorted from blood. Subset of the sample: CD45RA+ positively selected. CDR3 protein: CASSIPGTGPQYF. As DNA, the CDR3 is TGTGCCAGTAGTATTCCCGGGACAGGCCCCCAGTACTTC.